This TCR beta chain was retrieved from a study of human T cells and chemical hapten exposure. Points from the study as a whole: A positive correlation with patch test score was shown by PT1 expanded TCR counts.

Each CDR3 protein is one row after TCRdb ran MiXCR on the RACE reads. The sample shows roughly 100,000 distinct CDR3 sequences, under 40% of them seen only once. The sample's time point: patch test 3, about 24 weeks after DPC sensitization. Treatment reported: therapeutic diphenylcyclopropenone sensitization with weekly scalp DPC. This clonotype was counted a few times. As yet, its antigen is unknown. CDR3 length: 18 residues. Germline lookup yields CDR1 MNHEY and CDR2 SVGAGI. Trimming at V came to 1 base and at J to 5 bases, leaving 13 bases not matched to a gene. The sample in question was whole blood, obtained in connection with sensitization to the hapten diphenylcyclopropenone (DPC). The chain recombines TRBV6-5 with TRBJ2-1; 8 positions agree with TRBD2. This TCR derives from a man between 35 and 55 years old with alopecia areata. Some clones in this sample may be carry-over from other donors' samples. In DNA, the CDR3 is TGTGCCAGCAGTTACTATTTATTGAGCGGGAGCTACGACAATGAGCAGTTCTTC. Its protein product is CASSYYLLSGSYDNEQFF.